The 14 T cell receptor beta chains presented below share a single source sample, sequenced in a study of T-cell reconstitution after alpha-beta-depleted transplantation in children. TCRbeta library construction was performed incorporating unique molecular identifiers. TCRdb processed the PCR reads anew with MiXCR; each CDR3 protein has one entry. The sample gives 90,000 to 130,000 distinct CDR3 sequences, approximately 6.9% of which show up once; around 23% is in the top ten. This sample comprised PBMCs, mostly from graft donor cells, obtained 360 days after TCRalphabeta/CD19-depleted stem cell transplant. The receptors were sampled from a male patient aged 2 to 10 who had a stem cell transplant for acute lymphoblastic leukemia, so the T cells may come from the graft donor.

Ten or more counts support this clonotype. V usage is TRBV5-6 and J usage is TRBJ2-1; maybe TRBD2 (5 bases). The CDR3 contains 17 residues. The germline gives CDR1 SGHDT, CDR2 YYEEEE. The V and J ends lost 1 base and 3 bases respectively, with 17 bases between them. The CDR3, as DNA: TGTGCCAGCAGCTTGCGAGGACTTTCCCTTATCTACAATGAGCAGTTCTTC. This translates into CASSLRGLSLIYNEQFF. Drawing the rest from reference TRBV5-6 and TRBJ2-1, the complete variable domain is DAGVTQSPTHLIKTRGQQVTLRCSPKSGHDTVSWYQQALGQGPQFIFQYYEEEERQRGNFPDRFSGHQFPNYSSELNVNALLLGDSALYLCASSLRGLSLIYNEQFFGPGTRLTVL.

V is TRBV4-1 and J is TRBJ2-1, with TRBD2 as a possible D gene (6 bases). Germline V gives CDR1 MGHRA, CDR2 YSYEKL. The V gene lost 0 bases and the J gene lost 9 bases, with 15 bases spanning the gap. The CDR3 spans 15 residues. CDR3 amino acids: CASSQDGGTVGEQFF. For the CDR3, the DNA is TGCGCCAGCAGCCAAGACGGGGGAACCGTCGGTGAGCAGTTCTTC.

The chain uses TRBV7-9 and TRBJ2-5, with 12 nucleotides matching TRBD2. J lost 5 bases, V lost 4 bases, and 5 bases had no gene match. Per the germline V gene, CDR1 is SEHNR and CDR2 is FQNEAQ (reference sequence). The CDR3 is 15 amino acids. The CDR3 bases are TGTGCCAGCAGCTCTAGCGGGAGGGCCCAGGAGACCCAGTACTTC. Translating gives CASSSSGRAQETQYF.

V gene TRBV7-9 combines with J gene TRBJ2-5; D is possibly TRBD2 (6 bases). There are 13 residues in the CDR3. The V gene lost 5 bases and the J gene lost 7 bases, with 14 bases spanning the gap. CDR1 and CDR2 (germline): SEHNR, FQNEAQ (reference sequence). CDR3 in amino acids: CASSPDLGGTQYF. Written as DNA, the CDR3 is TGTGCCAGCAGCCCGGACCTGGGAGGGACCCAGTACTTC.

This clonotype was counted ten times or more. The CDR3 is CASSERGVSNYEQYF. CDR3 DNA sequence: TGTGCCAGCAGCGAGAGGGGAGTGTCCAACTACGAGCAGTACTTC. The rearrangement links TRBV27 to TRBJ2-7, with D possibly being TRBD1 or TRBD2 (5 bases each). The germline V gene encodes CDR1 MNHEY and CDR2 SMNVEV (reference sequence). The CDR3 runs to 15 residues. V gave up 6 bases and J gave up 3 bases, with 18 bases separating them.

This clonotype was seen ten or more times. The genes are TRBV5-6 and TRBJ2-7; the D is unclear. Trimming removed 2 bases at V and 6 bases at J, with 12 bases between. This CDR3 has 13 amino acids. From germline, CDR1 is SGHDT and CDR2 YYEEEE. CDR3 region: CASSFPDASEQYF. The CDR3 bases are TGTGCCAGCAGCTTCCCCGACGCAAGCGAGCAGTACTTC.

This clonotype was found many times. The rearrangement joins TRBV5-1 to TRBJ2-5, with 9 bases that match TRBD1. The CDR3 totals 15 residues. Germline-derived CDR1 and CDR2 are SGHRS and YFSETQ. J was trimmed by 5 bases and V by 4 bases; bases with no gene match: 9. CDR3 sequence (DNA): TGCGCCAGCAGCACTAGGGACAGGGTCGAGGAGACCCAGTACTTC. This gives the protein CASSTRDRVEETQYF. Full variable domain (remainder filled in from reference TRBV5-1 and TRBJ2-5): KAGVTQTPRYLIKTRGQQVTLSCSPISGHRSVSWYQQTPGQGLQFLFEYFSETQRNKGNFPGRFSGRQFSNSRSEMNVSTLELGDSALYLCASSTRDRVEETQYFGPGTRLLVL.

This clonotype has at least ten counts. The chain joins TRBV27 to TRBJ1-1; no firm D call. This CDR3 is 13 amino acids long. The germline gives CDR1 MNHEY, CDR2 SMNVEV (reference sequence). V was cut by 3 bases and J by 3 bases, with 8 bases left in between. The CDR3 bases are TGTGCCAGCAGTTTTCTAGGAGACACTGAAGCTTTCTTT. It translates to CASSFLGDTEAFF.

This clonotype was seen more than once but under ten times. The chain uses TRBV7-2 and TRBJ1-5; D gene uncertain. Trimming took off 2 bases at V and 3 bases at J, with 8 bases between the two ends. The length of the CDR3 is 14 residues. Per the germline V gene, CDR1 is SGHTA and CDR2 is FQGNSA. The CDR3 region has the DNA TGTGCCAGCAGCTTAAATAGAATCAATCAGCCCCAGCATTTT. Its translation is CASSLNRINQPQHF.

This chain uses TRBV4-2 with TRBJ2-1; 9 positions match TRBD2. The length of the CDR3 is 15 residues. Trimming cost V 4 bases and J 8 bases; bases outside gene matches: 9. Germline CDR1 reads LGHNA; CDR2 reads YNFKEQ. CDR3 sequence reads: CASSPLRGGAYEQFF. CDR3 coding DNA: TGTGCCAGCAGCCCCCTGCGCGGGGGGGCGTATGAGCAGTTCTTC.

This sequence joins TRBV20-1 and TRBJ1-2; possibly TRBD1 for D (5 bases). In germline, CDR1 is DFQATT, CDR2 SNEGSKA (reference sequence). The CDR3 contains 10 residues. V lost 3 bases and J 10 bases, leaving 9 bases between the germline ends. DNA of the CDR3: TGCAGTGCTAGTGCCAGGGTCTACACCTTC. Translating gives CSASARVYTF.

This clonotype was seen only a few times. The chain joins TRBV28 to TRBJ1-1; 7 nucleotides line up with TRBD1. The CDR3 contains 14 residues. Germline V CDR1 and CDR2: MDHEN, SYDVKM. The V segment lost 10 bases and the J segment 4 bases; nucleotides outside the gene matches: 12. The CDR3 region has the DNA TGTGCCACCATGCGGACAGGATCCTCCACTGAAGCTTTCTTT. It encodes CATMRTGSSTEAFF.

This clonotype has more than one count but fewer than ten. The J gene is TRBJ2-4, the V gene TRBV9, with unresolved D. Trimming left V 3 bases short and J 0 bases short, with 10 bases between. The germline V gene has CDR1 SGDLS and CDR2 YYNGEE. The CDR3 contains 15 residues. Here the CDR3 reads CASSETYLAKNIQYF. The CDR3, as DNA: TGTGCCAGCAGCGAGACATATCTAGCCAAAAACATTCAGTACTTC.

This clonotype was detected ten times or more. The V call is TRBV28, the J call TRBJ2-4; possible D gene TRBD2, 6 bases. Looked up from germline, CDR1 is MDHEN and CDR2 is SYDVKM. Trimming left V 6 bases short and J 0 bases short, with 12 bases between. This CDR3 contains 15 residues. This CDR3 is CASRLAELAKNIQYF. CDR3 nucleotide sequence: TGTGCCAGCAGATTAGCGGAGCTAGCCAAAAACATTCAGTACTTC.